This TCR beta chain was documented in a study of blood T cells in healthy people across ages. PCR was performed a second time for about 6 to 11 cycles using a sample-barcoded 5' primer and a J-beta primer mix. TCRdb re-called the 5' RACE reads through MiXCR, storing one row per CDR3 protein. The sample has some 290,000 distinct CDR3 sequences, 25% to 30% seen once. Peripheral blood from each donor was collected in a volume of roughly 9.8 milliliters. This receptor was obtained from a woman aged 70-85 years in good health. The sequenced material came from blood.

CDR3 coding DNA: TGTGCCAGCTCCGGTAACTATGGCTACACCTTC. Translation: CASSGNYGYTF. This rearrangement joins TRBV28 to TRBJ1-2; no definite D call. Trimming shortened V by 8 bases and J by 1 base, and 5 bases separated the two germline ends. Germline CDR1 is MDHEN and CDR2 is SYDVKM. The CDR3 spans 11 residues.